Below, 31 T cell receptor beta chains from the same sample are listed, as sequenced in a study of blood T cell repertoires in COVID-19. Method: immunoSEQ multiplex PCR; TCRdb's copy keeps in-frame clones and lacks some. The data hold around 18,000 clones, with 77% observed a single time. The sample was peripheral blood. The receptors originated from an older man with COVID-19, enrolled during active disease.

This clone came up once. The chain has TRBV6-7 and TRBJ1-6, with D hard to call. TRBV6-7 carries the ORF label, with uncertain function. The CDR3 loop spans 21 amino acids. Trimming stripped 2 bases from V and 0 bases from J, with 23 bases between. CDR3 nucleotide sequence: TGTGCCAGCAGTTACCCCTTTTGGTGGAGAGGACTTAGCTCCTATAATTCACCCCTCCACTTT. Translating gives CASSYPFWWRGLSSYNSPLHF.

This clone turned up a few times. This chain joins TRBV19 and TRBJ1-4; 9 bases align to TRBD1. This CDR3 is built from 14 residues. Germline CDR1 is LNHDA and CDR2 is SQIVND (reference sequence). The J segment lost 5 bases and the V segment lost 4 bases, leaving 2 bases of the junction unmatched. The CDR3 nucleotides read TGTGCCAGTAGTACGGACAGGGGAAATGAAAAACTGTTTTTT. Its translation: CASSTDRGNEKLFF.

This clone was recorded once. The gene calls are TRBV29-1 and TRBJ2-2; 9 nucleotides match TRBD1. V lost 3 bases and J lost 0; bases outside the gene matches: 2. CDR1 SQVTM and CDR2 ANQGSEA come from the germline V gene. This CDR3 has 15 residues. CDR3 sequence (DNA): TGCAGCGTTGATGACAGGGGGGCGAACACCGGGGAGCTGTTTTTT. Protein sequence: CSVDDRGANTGELFF.

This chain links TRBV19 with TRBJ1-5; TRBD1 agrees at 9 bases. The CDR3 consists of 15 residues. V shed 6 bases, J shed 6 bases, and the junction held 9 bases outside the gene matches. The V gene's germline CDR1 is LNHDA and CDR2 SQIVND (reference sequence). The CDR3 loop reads CASRPDRGLLQPQHF. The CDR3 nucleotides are TGTGCCAGTAGACCGGACAGGGGTTTACTTCAGCCCCAGCATTTT.

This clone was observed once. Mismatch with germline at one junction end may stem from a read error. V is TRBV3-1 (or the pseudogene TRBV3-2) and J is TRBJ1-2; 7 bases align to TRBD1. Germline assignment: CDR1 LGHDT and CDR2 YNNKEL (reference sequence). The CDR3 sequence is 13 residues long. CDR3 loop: CASRSQGGYDYTF. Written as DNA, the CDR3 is TGTGCCAGCAGAAGTCAGGGGGGATATGACTACACCTTC.

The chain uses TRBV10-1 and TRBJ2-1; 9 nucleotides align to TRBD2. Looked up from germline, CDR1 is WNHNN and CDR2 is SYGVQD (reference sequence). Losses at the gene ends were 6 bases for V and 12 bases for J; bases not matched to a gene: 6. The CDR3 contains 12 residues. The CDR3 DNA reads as TGCGCCAGCAGCGAGAGCGGGAGGTGGCAGTTCTTC. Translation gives CASSESGRWQFF.

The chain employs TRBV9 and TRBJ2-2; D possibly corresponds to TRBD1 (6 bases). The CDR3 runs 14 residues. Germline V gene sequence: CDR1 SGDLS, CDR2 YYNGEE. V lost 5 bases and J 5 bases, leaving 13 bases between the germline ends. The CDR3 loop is CASRAQGPTGELFF. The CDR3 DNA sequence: TGTGCCAGCAGAGCACAGGGACCAACCGGGGAGCTGTTTTTT.

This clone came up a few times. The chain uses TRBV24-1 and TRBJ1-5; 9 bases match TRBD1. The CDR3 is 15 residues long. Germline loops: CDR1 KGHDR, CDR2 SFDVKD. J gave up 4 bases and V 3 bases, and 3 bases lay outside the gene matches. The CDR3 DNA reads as TGTGCCACCAGTGATCAGACAGGGGGGAATCAGCCCCAGCATTTT. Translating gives CATSDQTGGNQPQHF.

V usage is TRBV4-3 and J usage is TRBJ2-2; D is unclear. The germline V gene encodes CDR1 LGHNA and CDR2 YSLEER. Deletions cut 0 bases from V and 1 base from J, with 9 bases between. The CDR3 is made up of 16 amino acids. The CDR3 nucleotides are TGCGCCAGCAGCCAAGATGTGACGGGGAACACCGGGGAGCTGTTTTTT. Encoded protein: CASSQDVTGNTGELFF.

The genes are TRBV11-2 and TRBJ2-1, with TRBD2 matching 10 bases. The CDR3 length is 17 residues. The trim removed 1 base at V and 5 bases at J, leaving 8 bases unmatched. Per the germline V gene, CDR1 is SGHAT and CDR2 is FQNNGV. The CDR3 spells CASSLVQPGLAHNEQFF. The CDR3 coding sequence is TGTGCCAGCAGCTTAGTTCAGCCGGGACTAGCGCACAATGAGCAGTTCTTC.

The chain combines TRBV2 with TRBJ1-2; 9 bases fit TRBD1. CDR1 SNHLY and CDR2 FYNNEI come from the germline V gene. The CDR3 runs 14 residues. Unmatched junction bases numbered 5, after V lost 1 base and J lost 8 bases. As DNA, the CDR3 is TGTGCCAGCAGTGAAGAGGGACAGGGAGCCGGCTACACCTTC. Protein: CASSEEGQGAGYTF.

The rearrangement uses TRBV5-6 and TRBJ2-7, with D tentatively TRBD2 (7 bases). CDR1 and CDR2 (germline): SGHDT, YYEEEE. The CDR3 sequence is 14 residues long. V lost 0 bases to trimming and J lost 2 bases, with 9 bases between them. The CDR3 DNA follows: TGTGCCAGCAGCTTGGGGCGGGGGCCCTACGAGCAGTACTTC. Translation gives CASSLGRGPYEQYF.

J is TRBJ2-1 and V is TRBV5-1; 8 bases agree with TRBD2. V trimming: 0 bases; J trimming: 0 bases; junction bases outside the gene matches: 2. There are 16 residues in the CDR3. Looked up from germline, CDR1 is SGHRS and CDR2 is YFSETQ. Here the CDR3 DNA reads TGCGCCAGCAGCTTGGGTCTAGCGGGCTCCTACAATGAGCAGTTCTTC. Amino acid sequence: CASSLGLAGSYNEQFF.

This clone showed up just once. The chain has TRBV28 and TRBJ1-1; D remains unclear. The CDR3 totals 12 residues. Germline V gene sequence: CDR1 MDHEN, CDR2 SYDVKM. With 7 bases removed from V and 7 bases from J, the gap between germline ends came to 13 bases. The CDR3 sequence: CASTLTRSEAFF. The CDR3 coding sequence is TGTGCCAGCACCCTTACACGGAGTGAAGCTTTCTTT.

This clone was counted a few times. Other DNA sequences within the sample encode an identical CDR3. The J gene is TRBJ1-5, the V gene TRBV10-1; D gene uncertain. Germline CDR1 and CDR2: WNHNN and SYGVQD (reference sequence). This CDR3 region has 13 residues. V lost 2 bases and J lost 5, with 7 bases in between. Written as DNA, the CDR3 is TGCGCCAGCAGTGAGACTGGAGATCAGCCCCAGCATTTT. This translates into CASSETGDQPQHF.

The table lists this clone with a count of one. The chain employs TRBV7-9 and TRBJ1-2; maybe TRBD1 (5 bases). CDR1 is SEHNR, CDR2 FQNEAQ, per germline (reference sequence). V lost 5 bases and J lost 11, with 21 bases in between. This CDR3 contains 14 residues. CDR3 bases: TGTGCCAGCAGCGATATTTACAGGAAACGGTGGTACACCTTC. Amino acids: CASSDIYRKRWYTF.

The CDR3 reads CASNFPTGGPSSYNEQFF. CDR3 DNA sequence: TGTGCCAGCAATTTTCCGACAGGGGGCCCTTCTTCCTACAATGAGCAGTTCTTC. The chain links TRBV28 to TRBJ2-1; TRBD1 matches 10 bases. Per germline, CDR1 MDHEN and CDR2 SYDVKM. J was trimmed by 1 base and V by 7 bases; bases with no gene match: 13. CDR3 length equals 18 residues.

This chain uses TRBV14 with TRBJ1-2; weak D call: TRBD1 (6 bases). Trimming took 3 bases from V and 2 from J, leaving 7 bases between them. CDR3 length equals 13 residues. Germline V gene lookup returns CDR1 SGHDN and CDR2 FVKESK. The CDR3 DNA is TGTGCCAGCAGCCAGACAGGAAACTATGGCTACACCTTC. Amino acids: CASSQTGNYGYTF.

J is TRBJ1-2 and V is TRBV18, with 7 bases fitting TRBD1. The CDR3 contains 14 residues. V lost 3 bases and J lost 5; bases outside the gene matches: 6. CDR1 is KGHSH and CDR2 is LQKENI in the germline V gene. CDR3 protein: CASSPRQGGYGYTF. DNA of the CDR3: TGTGCCAGCTCACCTAGACAGGGAGGATATGGCTACACCTTC. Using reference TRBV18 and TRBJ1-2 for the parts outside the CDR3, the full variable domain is NAGVMQNPRHLVRRRGQEARLRCSPMKGHSHVYWYRQLPEEGLKFMVYLQKENIIDESGMPKERFSAEFPKEGPSILRIQQVVRGDSAAYFCASSPRQGGYGYTFGSGTRLTVV.

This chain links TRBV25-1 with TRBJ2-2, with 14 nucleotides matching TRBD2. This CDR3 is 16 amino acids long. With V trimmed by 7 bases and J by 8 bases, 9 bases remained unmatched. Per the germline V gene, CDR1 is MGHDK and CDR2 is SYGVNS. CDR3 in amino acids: CASMEAGLAGVGELFF. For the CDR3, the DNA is TGTGCCAGCATGGAGGCGGGACTAGCGGGAGTAGGGGAGCTGTTTTTT. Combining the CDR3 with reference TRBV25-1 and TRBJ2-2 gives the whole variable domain EADIYQTPRYLVIGTGKKITLECSQTMGHDKMYWYQQDPGMELHLIHYSYGVNSTEKGDLSSESTVSRIRTEHFPLTLESARPSHTSQYLCASMEAGLAGVGELFFGEGSRLTVL.

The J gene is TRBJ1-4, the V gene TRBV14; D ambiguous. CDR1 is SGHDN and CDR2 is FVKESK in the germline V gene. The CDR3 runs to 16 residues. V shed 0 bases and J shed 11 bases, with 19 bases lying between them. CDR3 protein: CASSQELSLLGGKLFF. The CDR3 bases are TGTGCCAGCAGCCAAGAACTATCCCTCCTCGGCGGGAAACTGTTTTTT.

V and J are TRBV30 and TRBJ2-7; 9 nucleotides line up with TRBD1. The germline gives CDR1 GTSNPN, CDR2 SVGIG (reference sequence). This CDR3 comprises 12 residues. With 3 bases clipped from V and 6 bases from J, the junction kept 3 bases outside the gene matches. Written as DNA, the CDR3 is TGTGCCTGGAGGACAGGGGGACGCGAGCAGTACTTC. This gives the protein CAWRTGGREQYF. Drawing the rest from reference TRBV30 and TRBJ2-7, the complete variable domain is SQTIHQWPATLVQPVGSPLSLECTVEGTSNPNLYWYRQAAGRGLQLLFYSVGIGQISSEVPQNLSASRPQDRQFILSSKKLLLSDSGFYLCAWRTGGREQYFGPGTRLTVT.

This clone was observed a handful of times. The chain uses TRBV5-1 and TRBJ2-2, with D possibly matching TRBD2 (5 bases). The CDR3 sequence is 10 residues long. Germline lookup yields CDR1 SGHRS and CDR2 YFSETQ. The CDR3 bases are TGCGGCGAGGGCCCCGGGGAGCTGTTTTTT. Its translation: CGEGPGELFF.

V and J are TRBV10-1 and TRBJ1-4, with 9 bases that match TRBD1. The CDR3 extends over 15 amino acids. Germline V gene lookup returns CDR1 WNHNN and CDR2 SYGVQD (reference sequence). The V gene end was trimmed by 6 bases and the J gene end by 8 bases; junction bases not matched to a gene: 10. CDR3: CASSPRGTGQEKLFF. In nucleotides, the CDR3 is TGCGCCAGCAGCCCCCGAGGGACAGGGCAAGAAAAACTGTTTTTT.

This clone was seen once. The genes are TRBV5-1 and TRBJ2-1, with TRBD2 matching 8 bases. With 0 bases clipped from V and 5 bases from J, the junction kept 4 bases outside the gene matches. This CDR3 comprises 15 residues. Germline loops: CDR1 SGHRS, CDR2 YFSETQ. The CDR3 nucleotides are TGCGCCAGCAGCTTGGGGCGGACTAGCAACAATGAGCAGTTCTTC. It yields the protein CASSLGRTSNNEQFF.

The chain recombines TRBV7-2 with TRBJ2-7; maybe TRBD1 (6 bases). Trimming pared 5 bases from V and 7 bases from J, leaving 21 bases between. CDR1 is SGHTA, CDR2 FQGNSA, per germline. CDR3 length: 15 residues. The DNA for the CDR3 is TGTGCCAGCAGCGGCCGGGACAACCCTTTTAGGGAGCAGTACTTC. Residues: CASSGRDNPFREQYF. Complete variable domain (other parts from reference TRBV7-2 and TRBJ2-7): GAGVSQSPSNKVTEKGKDVELRCDPISGHTALYWYRQSLGQGLEFLIYFQGNSAPDKSGLPSDRFSAERTGGSVSTLTIQRTQQEDSAVYLCASSGRDNPFREQYFGPGTRLTVT.

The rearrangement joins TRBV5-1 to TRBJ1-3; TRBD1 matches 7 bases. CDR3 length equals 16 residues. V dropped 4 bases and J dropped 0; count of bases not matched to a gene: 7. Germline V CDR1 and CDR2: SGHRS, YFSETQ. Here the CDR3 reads CASSARTGLSGNTIYF. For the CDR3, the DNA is TGCGCCAGCAGCGCGAGGACAGGCCTCTCTGGAAACACCATATATTTT.

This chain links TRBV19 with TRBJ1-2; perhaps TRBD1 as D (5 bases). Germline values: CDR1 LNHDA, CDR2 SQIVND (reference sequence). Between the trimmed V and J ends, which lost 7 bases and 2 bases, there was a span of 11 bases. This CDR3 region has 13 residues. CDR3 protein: CASTPAGNYGYTF. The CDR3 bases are TGTGCCAGTACCCCGGCAGGGAACTATGGCTACACCTTC.

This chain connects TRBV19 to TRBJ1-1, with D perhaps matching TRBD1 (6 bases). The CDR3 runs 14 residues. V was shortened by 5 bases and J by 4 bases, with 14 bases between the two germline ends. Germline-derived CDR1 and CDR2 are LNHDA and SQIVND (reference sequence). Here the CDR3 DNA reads TGTGCCAGTAGTTTAGGGGGGCATAGCACTGAAGCTTTCTTT. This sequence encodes CASSLGGHSTEAFF.

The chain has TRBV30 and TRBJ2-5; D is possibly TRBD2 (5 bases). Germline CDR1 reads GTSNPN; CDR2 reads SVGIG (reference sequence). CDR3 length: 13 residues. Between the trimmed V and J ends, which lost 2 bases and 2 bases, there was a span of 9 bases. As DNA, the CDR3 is TGTGCCTGGAGTTTCGGGGTTCAAGAGACCCAGTACTTC. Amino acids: CAWSFGVQETQYF.

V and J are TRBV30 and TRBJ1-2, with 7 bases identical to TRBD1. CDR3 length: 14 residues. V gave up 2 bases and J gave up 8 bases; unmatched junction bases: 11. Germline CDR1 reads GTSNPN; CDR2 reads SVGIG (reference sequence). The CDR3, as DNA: TGTGCCTGGAGTTCCTTCGGGACAGTAGGAGGCTACACCTTC. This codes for CAWSSFGTVGGYTF.